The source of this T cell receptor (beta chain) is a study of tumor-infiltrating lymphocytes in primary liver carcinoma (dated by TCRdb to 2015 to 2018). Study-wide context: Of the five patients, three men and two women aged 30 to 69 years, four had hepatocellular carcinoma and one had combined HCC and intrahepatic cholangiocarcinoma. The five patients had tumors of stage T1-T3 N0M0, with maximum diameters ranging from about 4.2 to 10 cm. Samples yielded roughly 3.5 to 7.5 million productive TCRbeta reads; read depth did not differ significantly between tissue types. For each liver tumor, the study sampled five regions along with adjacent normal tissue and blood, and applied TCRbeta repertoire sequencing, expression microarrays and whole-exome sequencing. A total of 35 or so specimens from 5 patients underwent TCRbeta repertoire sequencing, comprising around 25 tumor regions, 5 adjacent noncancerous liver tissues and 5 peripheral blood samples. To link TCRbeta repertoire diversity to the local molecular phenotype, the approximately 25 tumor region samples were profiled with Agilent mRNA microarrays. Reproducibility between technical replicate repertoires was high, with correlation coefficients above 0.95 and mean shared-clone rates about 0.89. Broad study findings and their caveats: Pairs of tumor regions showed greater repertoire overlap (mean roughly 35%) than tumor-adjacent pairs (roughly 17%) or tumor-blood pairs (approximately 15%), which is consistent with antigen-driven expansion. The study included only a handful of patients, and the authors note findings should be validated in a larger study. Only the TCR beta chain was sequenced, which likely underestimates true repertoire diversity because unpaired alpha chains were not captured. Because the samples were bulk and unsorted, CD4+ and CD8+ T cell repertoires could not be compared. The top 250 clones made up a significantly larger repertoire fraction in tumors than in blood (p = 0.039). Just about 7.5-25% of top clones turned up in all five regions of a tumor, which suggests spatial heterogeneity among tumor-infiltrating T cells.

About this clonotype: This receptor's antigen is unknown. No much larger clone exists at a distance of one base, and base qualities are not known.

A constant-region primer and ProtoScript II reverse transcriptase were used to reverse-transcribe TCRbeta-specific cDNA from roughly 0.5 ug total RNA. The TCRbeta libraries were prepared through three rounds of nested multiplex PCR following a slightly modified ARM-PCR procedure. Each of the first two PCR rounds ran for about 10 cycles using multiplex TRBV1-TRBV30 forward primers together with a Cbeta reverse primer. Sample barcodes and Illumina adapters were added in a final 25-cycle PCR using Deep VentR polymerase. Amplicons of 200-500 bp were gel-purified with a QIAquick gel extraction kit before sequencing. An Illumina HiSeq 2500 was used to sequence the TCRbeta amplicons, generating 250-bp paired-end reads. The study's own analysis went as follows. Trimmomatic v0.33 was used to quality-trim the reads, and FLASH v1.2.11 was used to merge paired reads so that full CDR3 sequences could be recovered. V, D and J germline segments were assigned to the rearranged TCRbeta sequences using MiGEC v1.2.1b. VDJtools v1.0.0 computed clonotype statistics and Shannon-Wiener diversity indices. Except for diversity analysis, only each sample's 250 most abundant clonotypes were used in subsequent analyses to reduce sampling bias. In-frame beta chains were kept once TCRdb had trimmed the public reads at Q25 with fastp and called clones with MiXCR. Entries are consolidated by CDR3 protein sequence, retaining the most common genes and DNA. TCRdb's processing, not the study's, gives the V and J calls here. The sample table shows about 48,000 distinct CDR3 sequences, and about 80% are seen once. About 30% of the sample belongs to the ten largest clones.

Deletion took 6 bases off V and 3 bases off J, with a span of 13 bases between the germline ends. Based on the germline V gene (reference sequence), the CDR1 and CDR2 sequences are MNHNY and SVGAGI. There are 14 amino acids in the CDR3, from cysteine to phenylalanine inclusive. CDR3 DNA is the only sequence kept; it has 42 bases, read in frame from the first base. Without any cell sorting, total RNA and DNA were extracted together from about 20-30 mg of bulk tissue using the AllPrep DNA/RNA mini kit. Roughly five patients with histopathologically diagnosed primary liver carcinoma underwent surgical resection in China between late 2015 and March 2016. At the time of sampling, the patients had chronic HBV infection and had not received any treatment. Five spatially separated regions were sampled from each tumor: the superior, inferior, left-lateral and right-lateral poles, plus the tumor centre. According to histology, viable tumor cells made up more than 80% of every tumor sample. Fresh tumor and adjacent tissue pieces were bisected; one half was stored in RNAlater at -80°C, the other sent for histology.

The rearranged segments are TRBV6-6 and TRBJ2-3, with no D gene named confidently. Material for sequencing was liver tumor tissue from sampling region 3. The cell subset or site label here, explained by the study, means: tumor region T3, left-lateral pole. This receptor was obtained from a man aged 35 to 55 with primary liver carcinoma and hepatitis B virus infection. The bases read TGTGCCAGCAGGTTCATAGCAGGAACAGATACGCAGTATTTT. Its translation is CASRFIAGTDTQYF.